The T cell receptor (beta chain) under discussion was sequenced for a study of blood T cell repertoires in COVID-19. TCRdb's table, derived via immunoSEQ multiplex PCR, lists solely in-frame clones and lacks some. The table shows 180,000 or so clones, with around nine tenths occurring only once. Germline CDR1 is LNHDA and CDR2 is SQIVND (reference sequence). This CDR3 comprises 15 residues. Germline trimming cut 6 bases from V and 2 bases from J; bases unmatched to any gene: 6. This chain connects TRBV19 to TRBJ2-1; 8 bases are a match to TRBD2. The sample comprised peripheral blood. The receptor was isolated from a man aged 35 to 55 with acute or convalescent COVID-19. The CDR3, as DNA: TGTGCCAGTAGAATGGCGGGGGGACCCTACAATGAGCAGTTCTTC. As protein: CASRMAGGPYNEQFF.